The next 11 T cell receptor beta chains were all read from a single sample in a study of Ad26.COV2.S vaccination and SARS-CoV-2 variants. TCRdb keeps only in-frame clones here, not all; method: immunoSEQ multiplex PCR. Of approximately 300,000 clones listed, 70% to 90% are singletons. Sample treatment: roughly 20 received Ad26.COV2.S at low or high dose, single or two shots; about five received placebo; per-sample allocation not given. Samples came from day 63 after the first vaccine or placebo injection. Specimen: peripheral blood, collected in a trial of Ad26.COV2.S vaccine versus placebo. These receptors were obtained from a person between 18 and 59 years old who received the Ad26.COV2.S COVID-19 vaccine or a placebo.

The chain couples TRBV4-2 to TRBJ2-7; D is unclear. The CDR3 is made up of 16 amino acids. Trimming took 0 bases from V and 2 from J, leaving 14 bases between them. Germline V gene lookup returns CDR1 LGHNA and CDR2 YNFKEQ. The CDR3 sequence is CASSQEYRFIPYEQYF. CDR3 sequence (DNA): TGTGCCAGCAGCCAAGAGTATAGGTTTATCCCCTACGAGCAGTACTTC.

This chain joins TRBV5-1 and TRBJ2-7; either TRBD1 or TRBD2 may supply D (5 bases each). Germline CDR1 is SGHRS and CDR2 is YFSETQ. CDR3 size: 13 residues. V was clipped by 2 bases and J by 2 bases, with 8 bases between them. CDR3 in amino acids: CASSFEGPYEQYF. CDR3 bases: TGCGCCAGCAGCTTTGAGGGACCCTACGAGCAGTACTTC.

The chain employs TRBV6-5 and TRBJ2-1; 7 bases match TRBD1. The CDR3 is 14 amino acids. Germline V gene sequence: CDR1 MNHEY, CDR2 SVGAGI. Trimming removed 7 bases from V and 8 bases from J; junction bases left unmatched: 11. This CDR3 reads CASNKDRARDEQFF. The CDR3, as DNA: TGTGCCAGCAATAAAGACAGGGCACGGGATGAGCAGTTCTTC.

The chain couples TRBV6-5 to TRBJ1-4; the D gene is possibly TRBD1 (6 bases). The CDR3 totals 15 residues. Germline V lookup: CDR1 MNHEY, CDR2 SVGAGI. Between the trimmed V and J ends, which lost 4 bases and 3 bases, there was a span of 12 bases. CDR3 DNA sequence: TGTGCCAGCAGTTCCACAGGGACGCCTAATGAAAAACTGTTTTTT. Encoded protein: CASSSTGTPNEKLFF.

This clone appeared once. The chain combines TRBV19 with TRBJ2-1; D remains unclear. Trimming cost V 7 bases and J 4 bases, with 8 bases left between them. CDR1 is LNHDA, CDR2 SQIVND, per germline (reference sequence). The CDR3 covers 12 residues. The CDR3, as DNA: TGTGCCAGTAAGTCGCGGTACAATGAGCAGTTCTTC. This gives the protein CASKSRYNEQFF.

About this clone itself: The sample carries other DNA sequences with the same CDR3. The gene calls are TRBV15 and TRBJ1-3; D is uncertain. The germline CDR1 and CDR2 sequences are LNHNV and YYDKDF (reference sequence). Trimming pared 0 bases from V and 1 base from J, leaving 7 bases between. The CDR3 covers 15 residues. This chain's CDR3 is CATSRDRVSGNTIYF. The DNA for the CDR3 is TGTGCCACCAGCAGAGACAGAGTGTCTGGAAACACCATATATTTT.

This sequence joins TRBV6-2 or TRBV6-3 and TRBJ1-6; D not certain. This CDR3 is 16 amino acids long. Trimming stripped 5 bases from V and 7 bases from J, with 18 bases between. Germline V CDR1 and CDR2: MNHEY, SVGEGT. Written as DNA, the CDR3 is TGTGCCAGCAGTACCCGTTTTCTAAAGGGAAATTCACCCCTCCACTTT. Translation: CASSTRFLKGNSPLHF.

The chain recombines TRBV5-5 with TRBJ1-3; D might be TRBD1 (6 bases). The CDR3 has 17 amino acids. In germline, CDR1 is SGHKS, CDR2 YYEKEE (reference sequence). With 7 bases removed from V and 0 bases from J, the gap between germline ends came to 20 bases. In DNA form, the CDR3 reads TGTGCCAGCGGGGTGTTGGGTGGGGACAACTCTGGAAACACCATATATTTT. Its protein is CASGVLGGDNSGNTIYF. Full variable domain (rest looked up from reference TRBV5-5 and TRBJ1-3): DAGVTQSPTHLIKTRGQQVTLRCSPISGHKSVSWYQQVLGQGPQFIFQYYEKEERGRGNFPDRFSARQFPNYSSELNVNALLLGDSALYLCASGVLGGDNSGNTIYFGEGSWLTVV.

The rearrangement joins TRBV11-1 to TRBJ1-2, with D uncertain. The CDR3 runs 13 residues. With 4 bases removed from V and 8 bases from J, the gap between germline ends came to 14 bases. Germline lookup yields CDR1 SGHAT and CDR2 FQDESV (reference sequence). The CDR3 reads CASSYRDVRGYTF. CDR3 DNA sequence: TGTGCCAGCAGCTACCGGGATGTTCGGGGCTACACCTTC.

V usage is TRBV10-3 and J usage is TRBJ2-1; 14 nucleotides line up with TRBD2. The CDR3 sequence is 15 residues long. Germline V CDR1 and CDR2: ENHRY, SYGVKD. The V and J ends lost 6 bases and 5 bases, in that order; junction bases with no gene match: 3. The CDR3 nucleotides read TGTGCCATCAGGGGGACTAGCGGGGGAGACAATGAGCAGTTCTTC. It yields the protein CAIRGTSGGDNEQFF.

The chain couples TRBV7-6 to TRBJ2-1; the match to TRBD2 covers 9 bases. This CDR3 is built from 15 residues. The germline CDR1 and CDR2 sequences are SGHVS and FNYEAQ. Trimming took 4 bases from V and 3 from J; bases not matched to a gene: 4. The CDR3: CASSWLAGNYNEQFF. The CDR3 bases are TGTGCCAGCAGCTGGCTAGCGGGGAACTACAATGAGCAGTTCTTC.